This T cell receptor beta chain was captured in a study of T-cell memory formation after mild COVID-19. Study outcomes and limitations: That cross-reactive memory joined was suggested by some responding clones appearing in pre-infection memory. Clones shrinking between day 15 and 85 showed a balanced CD4/CD8 split, and those that grew later tilted toward CD4+.

This clonotype has just a few counts. Its specificity is unknown. This CDR3 comprises 16 residues. The germline V gene has CDR1 KGHDR and CDR2 SFDVKD. V gave up 0 bases and J gave up 5 bases, with 13 bases separating them. 5'RACE with constant-segment primers yielded barcoded, UMI-tagged TCR alpha and TCR beta cDNA libraries. TCRdb processed the 5' RACE reads anew with MiXCR; each CDR3 protein has one entry. The sample has 150,000 or so distinct CDR3 sequences, around 25% seen once. Sequenced input: PBMCs or a T cell subset sorted from them (not recorded which). The chain is built from TRBV24-1 and TRBJ2-1, with D tentatively TRBD2 (5 bases). The clonotype was recovered from an adult woman who had mild COVID-19 (a few samples of this study predate the infection). Cell type and time point are not known. The CDR3 protein is CATSDLGGELHNEQFF. The CDR3 nucleotides read TGTGCCACCAGTGATTTGGGAGGAGAACTTCACAATGAGCAGTTCTTC.